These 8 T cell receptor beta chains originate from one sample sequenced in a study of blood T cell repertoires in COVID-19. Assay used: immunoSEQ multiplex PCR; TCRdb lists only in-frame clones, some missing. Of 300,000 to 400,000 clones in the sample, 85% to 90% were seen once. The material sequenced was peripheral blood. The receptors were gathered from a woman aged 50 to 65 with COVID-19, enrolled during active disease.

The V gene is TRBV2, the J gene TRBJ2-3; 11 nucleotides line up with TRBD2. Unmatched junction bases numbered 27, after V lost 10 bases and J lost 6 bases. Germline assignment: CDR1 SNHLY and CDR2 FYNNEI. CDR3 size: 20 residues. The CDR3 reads CATPPTTSGSSRRKHDTQYF. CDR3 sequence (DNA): TGTGCCACCCCTCCCACTACTAGCGGGAGTTCCCGGCGGAAACACGATACGCAGTATTTT.

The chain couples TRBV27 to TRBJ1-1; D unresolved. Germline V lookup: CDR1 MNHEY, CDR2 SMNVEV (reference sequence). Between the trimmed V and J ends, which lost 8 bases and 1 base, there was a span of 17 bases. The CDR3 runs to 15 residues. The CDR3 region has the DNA TGTGCCAGCCGGTTTATCGGGAGAGAGAACACTGAAGCTTTCTTT. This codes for CASRFIGRENTEAFF.

CDR3 nucleotides: TGTGCCAGCAGTTACCGGGGACAGGCAGGAGATACGCAGTATTTT. This encodes CASSYRGQAGDTQYF. This chain joins TRBV6-5 and TRBJ2-3; 8 nucleotides line up with TRBD1. V dropped 2 bases and J dropped 5; count of bases not matched to a gene: 6. This CDR3 comprises 15 residues. The germline gives CDR1 MNHEY, CDR2 SVGAGI.

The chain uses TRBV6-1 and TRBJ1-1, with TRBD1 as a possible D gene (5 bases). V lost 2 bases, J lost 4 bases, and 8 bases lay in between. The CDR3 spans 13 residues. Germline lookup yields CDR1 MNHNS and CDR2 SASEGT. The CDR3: CASSEQGRTEAFF. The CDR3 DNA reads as TGTGCCAGCAGTGAACAGGGCCGCACTGAAGCTTTCTTT.

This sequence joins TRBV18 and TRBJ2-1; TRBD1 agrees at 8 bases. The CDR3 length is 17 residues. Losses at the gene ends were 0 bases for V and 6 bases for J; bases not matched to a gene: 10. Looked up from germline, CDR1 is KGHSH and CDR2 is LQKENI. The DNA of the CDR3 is TGTGCCAGCTCACCACCGCTTGGGACAGGTGTTATCAATGAGCAGTTCTTC. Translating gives CASSPPLGTGVINEQFF.

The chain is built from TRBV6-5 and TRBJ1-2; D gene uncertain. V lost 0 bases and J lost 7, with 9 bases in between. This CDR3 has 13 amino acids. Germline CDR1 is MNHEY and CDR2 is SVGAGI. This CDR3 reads CASSYSRGSGYTF. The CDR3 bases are TGTGCCAGCAGTTACTCGCGGGGATCTGGCTACACCTTC.

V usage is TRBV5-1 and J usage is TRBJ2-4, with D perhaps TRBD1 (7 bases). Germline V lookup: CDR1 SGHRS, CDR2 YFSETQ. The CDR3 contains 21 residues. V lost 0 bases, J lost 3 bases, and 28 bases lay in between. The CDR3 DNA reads TGCGCCAGCAGCTTGGAGGGATTGACAGGGAGAGCGGGCGGATTCAAAAACATTCAGTACTTC. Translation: CASSLEGLTGRAGGFKNIQYF.

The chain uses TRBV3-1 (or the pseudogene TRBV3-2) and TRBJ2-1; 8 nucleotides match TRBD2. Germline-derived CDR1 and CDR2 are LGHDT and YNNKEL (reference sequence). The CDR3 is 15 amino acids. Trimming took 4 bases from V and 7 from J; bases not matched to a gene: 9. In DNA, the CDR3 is TGTGCCAGCAGCCGCGGGACTAGTTCCCTGAATGAGCAGTTCTTC. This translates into CASSRGTSSLNEQFF.